This T cell receptor (beta chain) stems from a study of neurological immune-mediated disorders. With 10-nucleotide random UMIs, 5'RACE was used to make the cDNA. TCRdb itself ran the 5' RACE reads through MiXCR, one entry per CDR3 protein. The sample has some 33,000 distinct CDR3 sequences; more than 1.3% are singletons. This clonotype was observed at least ten times. The V gene end was trimmed by 7 bases and the J gene end by 4 bases; junction bases not matched to a gene: 6. This CDR3 comprises 13 residues. Per germline, CDR1 WSHSY and CDR2 SAAADI. The V and J genes are TRBV10-2 and TRBJ2-7, with 8 bases lining up with TRBD2. Sequenced sample: PBMCs. This receptor was obtained from a woman aged 25 to 39 with multiple sclerosis. CDR3 residues: CASIPLAGYEQYF. For the CDR3, the DNA is TGCGCCAGCATTCCTTTAGCGGGGTACGAGCAGTACTTC.